Shown below are 8 T cell receptor beta chains from a single sample sequenced in a study of blood T cell repertoires in COVID-19. Repertoires were generated with immunoSEQ multiplex PCR, while TCRdb's copy carries only in-frame clones and drops some. Among tens of thousands of clones listed, 87% were seen once. What was sequenced was peripheral blood. These receptors all come from a woman aged 45 to 65 with active or convalescent COVID-19.

This chain uses TRBV2 with TRBJ2-7, with D perhaps matching TRBD2 (6 bases). In germline, CDR1 is SNHLY, CDR2 FYNNEI. The CDR3 totals 14 residues. Trimming took 6 bases from V and 0 from J, leaving 12 bases between them. The CDR3, as DNA: TGTGCCAGCAGGGCGGGGCGAAGCTCCTACGAGCAGTACTTC. Amino acids: CASRAGRSSYEQYF.

This clone has just one count. V gene TRBV29-1 combines with J gene TRBJ1-5; no clear D. With 4 bases removed from V and 0 bases from J, the gap between germline ends came to 10 bases. Per the germline V gene, CDR1 is SQVTM and CDR2 is ANQGSEA. The CDR3 sequence is 14 residues long. The CDR3, as DNA: TGCAGCGTTGGATTGGGAGATAGCAATCAGCCCCAGCATTTT. Protein sequence: CSVGLGDSNQPQHF.

There are a few counts of this clone. This rearrangement joins TRBV7-9 to TRBJ2-1, with TRBD1 matching over 7 bases. After removal of 4 bases from V and 0 bases from J, the junction contained 6 bases not matched to a gene. Germline CDR1 reads SEHNR; CDR2 reads FQNEAQ (reference sequence). The CDR3 spans 16 residues. The CDR3 nucleotides read TGTGCCAGCAGCTCTCTGACAGGGAGCTCCTACAATGAGCAGTTCTTC. This gives the protein CASSSLTGSSYNEQFF.

The chain employs TRBV7-9 and TRBJ1-2, with a weak D call TRBD1 (6 bases). Germline assignment: CDR1 SEHNR and CDR2 FQNEAQ (reference sequence). With 7 bases removed from V and 4 bases from J, the gap between germline ends came to 10 bases. The CDR3 is 12 amino acids. The CDR3 reads CASKGQTYGYTF. As DNA, the CDR3 is TGTGCCAGCAAAGGACAGACCTATGGCTACACCTTC.

Remarks on this clone: The sample has other DNA sequences that encode this CDR3 too. V is TRBV5-1 and J is TRBJ1-1; 7 bases are shared with TRBD1. Germline lookup yields CDR1 SGHRS and CDR2 YFSETQ. V shed 0 bases and J 0 bases; nucleotides not matched to a gene: 2. The CDR3 consists of 15 residues. The CDR3 bases are TGCGCCAGCAGCTTGGGACAGGGTGTGAACACTGAAGCTTTCTTT. This codes for CASSLGQGVNTEAFF.

This sequence joins TRBV7-2 and TRBJ2-1; D is ambiguous. Germline CDR1 SGHTA, CDR2 FQGNSA. Trimming pared 1 base from V and 6 bases from J, leaving 7 bases between. This CDR3 region has 13 residues. The CDR3 region is CASSLDRLNEQFF. The CDR3 coding sequence is TGTGCCAGCAGCTTAGATAGACTCAATGAGCAGTTCTTC.

This rearrangement joins TRBV19 to TRBJ2-6; D is undetermined. The CDR3 is 16 residues long. CDR1 is LNHDA and CDR2 is SQIVND in the germline V gene (reference sequence). The germline V and J ends were trimmed by 2 bases and 0 bases, with 8 bases remaining between them. The CDR3 loop reads CASSINFGSGANVLTF. The CDR3 region has the DNA TGTGCCAGTAGTATAAATTTCGGCTCTGGGGCCAACGTCCTGACTTTC.

The chain joins TRBV9 to TRBJ1-3; D uncertain. Germline V CDR1 and CDR2: SGDLS, YYNGEE. With 4 bases removed from V and 0 bases from J, the gap between germline ends came to 11 bases. This CDR3 comprises 15 residues. Here the CDR3 DNA reads TGTGCCAGCAGCCCCAGATGGAGCTCTGGAAACACCATATATTTT. Protein: CASSPRWSSGNTIYF.